Listed below are T cell receptor beta chains from one sample, sequenced in a study of T cells in Graves' hyperthyroidism and ophthalmopathy. TCRdb passed the multiplex PCR reads through MiXCR, listing each CDR3 protein once. This table holds hundreds of thousands of distinct CDR3 sequences, around 22% found once. Input material: blood. The receptors derive from a woman aged 25-40 years with Graves' ophthalmopathy. The CDR3 runs from the conserved cysteine through the conserved F or W. Fields, in order: D gene, J gene, clone size, V gene, CDR3 DNA, CDR3 protein. D genes are given only for firm matches. Clone sizes are given selectively: once, few, many, or a class where the clone is expanded.

D: NA
J: TRBJ1-1
size: few
V: TRBV11-2
DNA: TGTGCCAGCAGCTTCCCGGGACTTGCGAACACTGAAGCTTTCTTT
CDR3: CASSFPGLANTEAFF

D: NA
J: TRBJ2-7
size: once
V: TRBV11-2
DNA: TGCGCCAGCAGTGGCCTCCTTAGCCCACCCCTGTCCGAGCAGTACTTC
CDR3: CASSGLLSPPLSEQYF

D: TRBD2
J: TRBJ2-1
size: few
V: TRBV6-1
DNA: TGTGCCAGCAGGGAAGCTAGCGGGGGGGCCTACAATGAGCAGTTCTTC
CDR3: CASREASGGAYNEQFF

D: TRBD1
J: TRBJ1-1
size: many
V: TRBV6-5
DNA: TGTGCCAGCAGTTCCCGGACAGGGGGTGGCACTGAAGCTTTCTTT
CDR3: CASSSRTGGGTEAFF

D: NA
J: TRBJ1-2
size: many
V: TRBV20-1
DNA: TGCAGTGCTAGAGTTGCCACTTCTAACTATGGCTACACCTTC
CDR3: CSARVATSNYGYTF

D: NA
J: TRBJ2-7
size: many
V: TRBV15
DNA: TGTGCCACCAGCAGAGATCCCGGGTACACCTACGAGCAGTACTTC
CDR3: CATSRDPGYTYEQYF

D: NA
J: TRBJ1-2
size: many
V: TRBV6-1
DNA: TGTGCCAGCCAAGACAGAGCTAACTATGGCTACACCTTC
CDR3: CASQDRANYGYTF

D: TRBD1
J: TRBJ2-2
size: NA
V: TRBV24-1
DNA: TGTGCCACCAGTGATTTGAACAGGGGGAAGTCGGAGCTGTTTTTT
CDR3: CATSDLNRGKSELFF

D: NA
J: TRBJ2-5
size: many
V: TRBV5-5
DNA: TGTGCCAGCAGCTTCATGGGACAAGAGACCCAGTACTTC
CDR3: CASSFMGQETQYF

D: TRBD1
J: TRBJ1-2
size: many
V: TRBV6-2/TRBV6-3
DNA: TGTGCCAGCAGTTACAATTCCGGCAGGGGGCAGCTTAATTATGGCTACACCTTC
CDR3: CASSYNSGRGQLNYGYTF

D: NA
J: TRBJ1-4
size: many
V: TRBV6-5
DNA: TGTGCCAGCAGTTACGAGGCAGACCTTAATGAAAAACTGTTTTTT
CDR3: CASSYEADLNEKLFF

D: NA
J: TRBJ2-2
size: NA
V: TRBV19
DNA: TGTGCCAGTAGGACGTCAGGGGCCGCCACCGGGGAGCTGTTTTTT
CDR3: CASRTSGAATGELFF

D: NA
J: TRBJ2-2
size: many
V: TRBV7-2
DNA: TGTGCCACTTCGGAACAGAACACCGGGGAGCTGTTTTTT
CDR3: CATSEQNTGELFF

D: NA
J: TRBJ1-2
size: many
V: TRBV19
DNA: TGTGCCAGTAAGCCCCTCCCCGGGTCCGCCTATGGCTACACCTTC
CDR3: CASKPLPGSAYGYTF

D: NA
J: TRBJ1-5
size: once
V: TRBV15
DNA: TGTGCCACCAGCAGAGAGCAGGGGTTGAGCAATCAGCCCCAGCATTTT
CDR3: CATSREQGLSNQPQHF

D: NA
J: TRBJ2-7
size: many
V: TRBV6-2/TRBV6-3
DNA: TGTGCCAGCGTTGGGGGGGCAACCTACGAGCAGTACTTC
CDR3: CASVGGATYEQYF

D: NA
J: TRBJ2-7
size: NA
V: TRBV6-1
DNA: TGTGCCAGCAGGGGACCCGGAGGCGAGCAGTACTTC
CDR3: CASRGPGGEQYF

D: NA
J: TRBJ2-6
size: NA
V: TRBV6-2/TRBV6-3
DNA: TGTGCCAGCAGGCGGATCTCTGGGGCCAACGTCCTGACTTTC
CDR3: CASRRISGANVLTF

D: TRBD1
J: TRBJ1-1
size: many
V: TRBV19
DNA: TGTGCCAGTAGCACAGGGGATACTAACACTGAAGCTTTCTTT
CDR3: CASSTGDTNTEAFF

D: NA
J: TRBJ2-7
size: NA
V: TRBV4-1
DNA: TGCGCCAGCAGCTTGCGGCAGGGATCCTCCTACGAGCAGTACTTC
CDR3: CASSLRQGSSYEQYF

D: TRBD1
J: TRBJ2-2
size: NA
V: TRBV12-3/TRBV12-4
DNA: TGTGCCAGCGGGCGAGGGGACAGGGAGGAGGAGCTGTTTTTT
CDR3: CASGRGDREEELFF

D: TRBD1
J: TRBJ1-1
size: many
V: TRBV24-1
DNA: TGTGCCACCAGTGATACCGGGACAGCAAACACTGAAGCTTTCTTT
CDR3: CATSDTGTANTEAFF

D: NA
J: TRBJ2-5
size: many
V: TRBV15
DNA: TGTGCCACCAGCAGGCGTGGCCTCCAAGAGACCCAGTACTTC
CDR3: CATSRRGLQETQYF

D: NA
J: TRBJ2-7
size: few
V: TRBV6-5
DNA: TGTGCCAGCAGTTCCGTAGCGGAGGTCTACGAGCAGTACTTC
CDR3: CASSSVAEVYEQYF

D: TRBD2
J: TRBJ2-5
size: many
V: TRBV7-2
DNA: TGTGCCAGCAGCCCCGGGGGGGGGACAGAGACCCAGTACTTC
CDR3: CASSPGGGTETQYF

D: TRBD1
J: TRBJ1-2
size: many
V: TRBV10-3
DNA: TGTGCCATCAGAGACAGGGAGATGGGCGGCTACACCTTC
CDR3: CAIRDREMGGYTF

D: NA
J: TRBJ1-2
size: many
V: TRBV12-3/TRBV12-4
DNA: TGTGCCAGCAGTTTATCCGGGGATGTAGGCTATGGCTACACCTTC
CDR3: CASSLSGDVGYGYTF

D: NA
J: TRBJ2-2
size: NA
V: TRBV12-3/TRBV12-4
DNA: TGTGCCAGCAAACCAGCGAGGTACGGGGAGCTGTTTTTT
CDR3: CASKPARYGELFF

D: TRBD1
J: TRBJ2-5
size: NA
V: TRBV6-1
DNA: TGTGCCAGCTCCTTCGGAACAAGGGGGCCAGAGACCCAGTACTTC
CDR3: CASSFGTRGPETQYF

D: NA
J: TRBJ2-7
size: many
V: TRBV14
DNA: TGTGCCAGCAGCCAAGGCCAGGGGTGGGCCGAGCAGTACTTC
CDR3: CASSQGQGWAEQYF

D: NA
J: TRBJ1-2
size: NA
V: TRBV3-1
DNA: TGTGCCAGCAGCCAAGGTGGGAGGGGGGCCTATGGCTACACCTTC
CDR3: CASSQGGRGAYGYTF

D: NA
J: TRBJ2-7
size: many
V: TRBV6-5
DNA: TGTGCCAGCAGTTATGAGGGCACCTCCTACGAGCAGTACTTC
CDR3: CASSYEGTSYEQYF

D: TRBD2
J: TRBJ2-5
size: many
V: TRBV9
DNA: TGTGCCAGCAGCGCCAGACTAGCGGGGGGAGAGACCCAGTACTTC
CDR3: CASSARLAGGETQYF

D: TRBD1
J: TRBJ1-2
size: NA
V: TRBV10-3
DNA: TGTGCCATCCGGGGACAGGGAGGGCTTAACTATGGCTACACCTTC
CDR3: CAIRGQGGLNYGYTF

D: NA
J: TRBJ1-2
size: NA
V: TRBV11-2
DNA: TGTGCCAGCAGCTTGCACCCGGATTCAGCTAAATATGGCTACACCTTC
CDR3: CASSLHPDSAKYGYTF

D: TRBD1
J: TRBJ1-5
size: NA
V: TRBV6-5
DNA: TGTGCCAGCAGTTACTTGGGACAGGGTAATCAGCCCCAGCATTTT
CDR3: CASSYLGQGNQPQHF

D: TRBD1
J: TRBJ1-3
size: many
V: TRBV12-3/TRBV12-4
DNA: TGTGCCAGCAGCCTCTTCTCCCTCGGCGGGACAGTACGAAACACCATATATTTT
CDR3: CASSLFSLGGTVRNTIYF

D: NA
J: TRBJ1-5
size: many
V: TRBV20-1
DNA: TGCAGTGCTAGCGGGGGGGGTCAGCCCCAGCATTTT
CDR3: CSASGGGQPQHF

D: TRBD1
J: TRBJ2-7
size: many
V: TRBV12-3/TRBV12-4
DNA: TGTGCCAGCAGTCGCCCCACCGGGACAGGGGAGTACGAGCAGTACTTC
CDR3: CASSRPTGTGEYEQYF

D: NA
J: TRBJ2-7
size: few
V: TRBV6-2/TRBV6-3
DNA: TGTGCCAGCACCGGAGGGGGAAGGTTTATCTACGAGCAGTACTTC
CDR3: CASTGGGRFIYEQYF

D: NA
J: TRBJ1-2
size: many
V: TRBV28
DNA: TGTGCCAGCAGGCAAGGGTCCGACTATGGCTACACCTTC
CDR3: CASRQGSDYGYTF

D: TRBD2
J: TRBJ2-7
size: many
V: TRBV27
DNA: TGTGCCAGCAGTTTTGGGACTAGCGGGGGGGCCTCGTACGAGCAGTACTTC
CDR3: CASSFGTSGGASYEQYF

D: NA
J: TRBJ2-7
size: NA
V: TRBV6-1
DNA: TGTGCCAGCAGTGCTGGGGGGCACGACGAGCAGTACTTC
CDR3: CASSAGGHDEQYF

D: NA
J: TRBJ1-5
size: NA
V: TRBV12-3/TRBV12-4
DNA: TGTGCCAGCAGGGTACAGCTTTATCAGCCCCAGCATTTT
CDR3: CASRVQLYQPQHF

D: NA
J: TRBJ1-5
size: NA
V: TRBV5-6
DNA: TGTGCCAGCAGCCTGGGGGGTTTTGGCAATCAGCCCCAGCAGTTT
CDR3: CASSLGGFGNQPQQF

D: NA
J: TRBJ2-7
size: many
V: TRBV29-1
DNA: TGCAGCGTGGGGCTGGGCCAGGGAGGAGATGAGCAGTACTTC
CDR3: CSVGLGQGGDEQYF